The clone carrying this T cell receptor beta chain was found a few times. The antigen is undetermined. One entry per CDR3 protein, called by TCRdb with MiXCR from the reads. This repertoire shows approximately 76,000 distinct CDR3 sequences, 35% to 45% found once; its top ten account for roughly 93%. The sample originates from a study of T cell repertoires in cytomegalovirus infection. Study context: Evidence of both CMV infection and a matching HLA type came from public TCR beta signatures.

Notes on the study in general: Dominating the ex vivo response were TCR beta clonotypes that were CMV-specific and HLA-C-restricted. Totalled public TCR beta family frequency picked out people who carried CMV plus the relevant HLA.

Between the trimmed V and J ends, which lost 5 bases and 2 bases, there was a span of 11 bases. CDR3 length: 14 amino acids. Germline CDR1 and CDR2: MNHEY and SVGEGT. The TCR originated in a human donor in good health (CMV status not recorded). Some clones in this sample may be carry-over from other donors' samples. The chain links TRBV6-2 or TRBV6-3 to TRBJ2-3, with a weak D call TRBD2 (6 bases). The starting material was CD8+ T cells from cultured PBMCs, obtained from culture after CMV antigen stimulation. CDR3 nucleotides: TGTGCCAGCAGTATACGGGAGATCACAGATACGCAGTATTTT. This gives the protein CASSIREITDTQYF.